This TCR beta chain derives from a study of OX40 agonist ivuxolimab in advanced cancers. In the study overall: Ivuxolimab was an agonistic, fully human IgG2 monoclonal antibody directed against OX40 (CD134), a costimulatory receptor. Intravenous ivuxolimab was administered to patients every 2 weeks at six dose levels: 0.01, 0.1, 0.3, 1.5, 3 and 10 mg/kg. Among the 50 to 55 dose-escalation patients, about 20 had hepatocellular carcinoma, about 15 melanoma, 9 renal cell carcinoma and 9 head and neck cancer. A male proportion of roughly 85% and a mean age of about 60 years, ranging from about 23 to 79, were recorded for the dose-escalation cohort. Prior anti-PD-1, anti-PD-L1 or anti-CTLA-4 therapy was permitted, and approximately 42% of dose-escalation patients had received checkpoint inhibitors. Partial responses were achieved by three dose-escalation patients, of whom one had hepatocellular carcinoma and two had cutaneous melanoma. The point of sequencing TCRbeta in the periphery was to test whether ivuxolimab changed TCR sequence diversity and drove clonal T-cell expansion. The paper describes the monotherapy dose-escalation part (N of about 47 patients) of the phase I trial of ivuxolimab.

To sequence the TCRbeta CDR3 region, genomic DNA was isolated from the sorted cells. The immunoSEQ Assay was used to sequence the TCRbeta CDR3 regions. TCRdb provides this immuneACCESS table in a form limited to in-frame rearrangements. Some clones are lacking; in checked studies, under half of them reflect an unresolved V gene, and why the rest are absent is not known. The sample data list around 77,000 clones, and approximately 92% of these were observed just once. The ten largest clonotypes hold more than 4% of the sample. To note about this clone: Its antigen is still unknown. No much larger clone is present one base from it, and per-base qualities are unavailable.

Patients with autoimmune disease history or receiving systemic immunosuppression were excluded from the trial. Peripheral blood for TCR sequencing was drawn from every dose cohort at baseline, at cycle 4 day 1 and at cycle 7 day 1. The samples were drawn from a first-in-human, open-label, multicenter phase I dose-escalation trial of ivuxolimab. The trial enrolled adults with locally advanced or metastatic head and neck squamous cell, hepatocellular, melanoma or renal cell carcinoma. CD4+ and CD8+ T cells were sorted separately from peripheral blood before TCR sequencing. The CDR3, cysteine through phenylalanine, is 14 amino acids long. The DNA shown is the 42-base CDR3, in frame from base 1. V and J lose 6 bases and 4 bases, and a span of 13 bases separates them. CDR1 and CDR2, looked up from the germline V gene, are MNHEY and SVGAGI. What the study reported, not specific to this receptor: After ivuxolimab, expanded clones were on average more numerous among CD8+ T cells than among CD4+ T cells. The antigen specificity of the peripheral T cells that underwent clonal expansion was not determined. At doses of 0.1 to 3.0 mg/kg, clonal expansion of both CD4+ and CD8+ blood T cells was observed from baseline to week 6. In the 0.1-3.0 mg/kg groups, partial responders had among the lowest normalized peripheral clonal expansion, particularly in CD8+ T cells. Low levels of normalized T-cell clonal expansion were also seen in some patients who did not respond.

The chain couples TRBV6-5 to TRBJ1-5; confidence is insufficient to name the D gene. The receptor was isolated from an adult with an advanced solid tumor such as melanoma, head and neck, liver or kidney cancer. The specimen was CD4+ or CD8+ T cells sorted from blood, collected in a trial of the OX40 agonist ivuxolimab. The nucleotide sequence reads as follows: TGTGCCAGCAGCCCCGGCCCTAGAAATCAGCCCCAGCATTTT. This encodes CASSPGPRNQPQHF.